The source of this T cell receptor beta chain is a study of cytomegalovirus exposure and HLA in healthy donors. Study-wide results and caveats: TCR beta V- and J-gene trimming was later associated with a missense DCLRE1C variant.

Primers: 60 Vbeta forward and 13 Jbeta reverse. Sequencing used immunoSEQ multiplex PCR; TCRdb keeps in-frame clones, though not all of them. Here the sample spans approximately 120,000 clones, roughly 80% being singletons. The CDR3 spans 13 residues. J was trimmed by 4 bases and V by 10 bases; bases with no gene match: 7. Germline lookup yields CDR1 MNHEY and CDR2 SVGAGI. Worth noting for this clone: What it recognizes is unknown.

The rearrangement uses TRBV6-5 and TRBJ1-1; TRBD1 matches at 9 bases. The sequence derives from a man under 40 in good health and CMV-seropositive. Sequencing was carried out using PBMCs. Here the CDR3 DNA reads TGTGCCACCTGGGACAGGGCTGGCACTGAAGCTTTCTTT. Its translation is CATWDRAGTEAFF.